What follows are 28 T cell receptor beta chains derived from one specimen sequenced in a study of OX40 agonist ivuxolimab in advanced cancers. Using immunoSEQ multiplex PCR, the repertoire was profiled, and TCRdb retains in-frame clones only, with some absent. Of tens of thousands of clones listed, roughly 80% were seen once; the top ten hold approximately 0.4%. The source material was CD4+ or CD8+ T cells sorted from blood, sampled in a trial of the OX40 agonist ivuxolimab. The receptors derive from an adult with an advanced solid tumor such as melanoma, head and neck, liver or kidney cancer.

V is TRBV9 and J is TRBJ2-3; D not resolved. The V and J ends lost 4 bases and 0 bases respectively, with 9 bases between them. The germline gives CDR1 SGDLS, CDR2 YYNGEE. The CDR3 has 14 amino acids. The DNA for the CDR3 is TGTGCCAGCAGCCAGACCCCAAGCACAGATACGCAGTATTTT. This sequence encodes CASSQTPSTDTQYF.

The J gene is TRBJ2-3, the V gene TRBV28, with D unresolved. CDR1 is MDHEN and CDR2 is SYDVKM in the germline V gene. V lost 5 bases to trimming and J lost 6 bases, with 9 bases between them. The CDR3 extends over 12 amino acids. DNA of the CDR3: TGTGCCAGCAGTGGGGTGTGGGATACGCAGTATTTT. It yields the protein CASSGVWDTQYF. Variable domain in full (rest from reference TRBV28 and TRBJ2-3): DVKVTQSSRYLVKRTGEKVFLECVQDMDHENMFWYRQDPGLGLRLIYFSYDVKMKEKGDIPEGYSVSREKKERFSLILESASTNQTSMYLCASSGVWDTQYFGPGTRLTVL.

CDR3 nucleotides: TGTGCCAGCAGCCCCACGAGGGTCTTACTCTACAATGAGCAGTTCTTC. It translates to CASSPTRVLLYNEQFF. This chain uses TRBV11-2 with TRBJ2-1; TRBD2 is a possible D gene (5 bases). Per germline, CDR1 SGHAT and CDR2 FQNNGV. Trimming left V 5 bases short and J 3 bases short, with 17 bases between. This CDR3 has 16 residues.

The DNA of the CDR3 is TGTGCCATCAGAACCTCTGGGACAGGCTATCGGTATGGCTACACCTTC. This codes for CAIRTSGTGYRYGYTF. The chain recombines TRBV10-3 with TRBJ1-2; 8 positions match TRBD1. Germline-derived CDR1 and CDR2 are ENHRY and SYGVKD. The CDR3 runs 16 residues. The V gene end was trimmed by 6 bases and the J gene end by 5 bases; junction bases not matched to a gene: 14.

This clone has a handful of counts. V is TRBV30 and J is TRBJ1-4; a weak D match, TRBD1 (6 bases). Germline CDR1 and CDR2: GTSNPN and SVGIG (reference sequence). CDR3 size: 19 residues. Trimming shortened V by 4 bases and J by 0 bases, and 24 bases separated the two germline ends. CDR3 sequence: CAWNLGGSSLEATNEKLFF. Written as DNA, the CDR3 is TGTGCCTGGAACTTGGGGGGCAGCTCTTTGGAGGCAACTAATGAAAAACTGTTTTTT.

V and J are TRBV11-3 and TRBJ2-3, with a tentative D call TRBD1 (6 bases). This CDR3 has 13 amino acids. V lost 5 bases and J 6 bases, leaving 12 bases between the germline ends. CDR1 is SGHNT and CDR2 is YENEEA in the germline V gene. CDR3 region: CASSPGDVDTQYF. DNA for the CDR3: TGTGCCAGCAGCCCAGGGGACGTGGATACGCAGTATTTT.

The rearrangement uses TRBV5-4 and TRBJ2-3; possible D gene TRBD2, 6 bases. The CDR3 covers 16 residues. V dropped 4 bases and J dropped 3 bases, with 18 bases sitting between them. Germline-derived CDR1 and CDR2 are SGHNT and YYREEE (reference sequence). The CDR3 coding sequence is TGTGCCAGCAGCGGAGGGGACGGACCGAAAACAGATACGCAGTATTTT. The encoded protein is CASSGGDGPKTDTQYF.

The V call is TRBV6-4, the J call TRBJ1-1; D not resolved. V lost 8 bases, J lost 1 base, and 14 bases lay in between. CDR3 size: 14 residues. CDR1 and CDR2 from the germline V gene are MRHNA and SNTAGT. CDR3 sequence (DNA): TGTGCCAGCCGACCCGAATCAGCGAACACTGAAGCTTTCTTT. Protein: CASRPESANTEAFF.

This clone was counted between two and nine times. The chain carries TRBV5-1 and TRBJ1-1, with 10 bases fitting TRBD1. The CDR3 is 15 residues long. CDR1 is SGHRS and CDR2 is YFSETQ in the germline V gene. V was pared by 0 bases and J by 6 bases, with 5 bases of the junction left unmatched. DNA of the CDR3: TGCGCCAGCAGCTTGGGGACAGGGGGACAGGCTGAAGCTTTCTTT. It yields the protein CASSLGTGGQAEAFF. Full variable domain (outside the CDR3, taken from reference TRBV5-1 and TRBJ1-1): KAGVTQTPRYLIKTRGQQVTLSCSPISGHRSVSWYQQTPGQGLQFLFEYFSETQRNKGNFPGRFSGRQFSNSRSEMNVSTLELGDSALYLCASSLGTGGQAEAFFGQGTRLTVV.

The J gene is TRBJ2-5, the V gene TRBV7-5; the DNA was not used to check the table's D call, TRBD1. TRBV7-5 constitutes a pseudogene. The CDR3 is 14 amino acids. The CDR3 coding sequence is TGTGTCAGAAGCTTAAGTTTGGGGCCAGAGACCCAGTACTTC. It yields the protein CVRSLSLGPETQYF.

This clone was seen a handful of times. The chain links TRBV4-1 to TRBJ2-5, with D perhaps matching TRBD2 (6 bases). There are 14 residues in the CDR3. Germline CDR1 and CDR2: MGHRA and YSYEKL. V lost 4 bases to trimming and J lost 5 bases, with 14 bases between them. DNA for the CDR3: TGCGCCAGCAGCCTCTGGGGTGGAGGGGAGACCCAGTACTTC. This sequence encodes CASSLWGGGETQYF.

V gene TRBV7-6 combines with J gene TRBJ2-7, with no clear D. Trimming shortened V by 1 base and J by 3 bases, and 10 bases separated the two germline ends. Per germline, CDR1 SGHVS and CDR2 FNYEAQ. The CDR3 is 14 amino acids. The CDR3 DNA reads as TGTGCCAGCAGCTTAGGCCAGAGCCGCTACGAGCAGTACTTC. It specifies CASSLGQSRYEQYF.

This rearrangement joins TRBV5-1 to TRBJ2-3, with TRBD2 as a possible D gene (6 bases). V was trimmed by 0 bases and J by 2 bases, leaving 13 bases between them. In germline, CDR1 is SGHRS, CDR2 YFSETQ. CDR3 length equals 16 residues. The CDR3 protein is CASSLAPGGATDTQYF. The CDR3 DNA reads TGCGCCAGCAGCTTGGCCCCCGGAGGGGCCACAGATACGCAGTATTTT. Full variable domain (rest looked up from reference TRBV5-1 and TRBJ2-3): KAGVTQTPRYLIKTRGQQVTLSCSPISGHRSVSWYQQTPGQGLQFLFEYFSETQRNKGNFPGRFSGRQFSNSRSEMNVSTLELGDSALYLCASSLAPGGATDTQYFGPGTRLTVL.

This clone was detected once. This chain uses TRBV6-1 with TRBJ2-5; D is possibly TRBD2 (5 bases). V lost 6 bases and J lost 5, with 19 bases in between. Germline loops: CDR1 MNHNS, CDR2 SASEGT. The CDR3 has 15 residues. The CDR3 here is CASSHAGSPGETQYF. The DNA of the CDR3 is TGTGCCAGCAGCCACGCGGGTTCCCCCGGGGAGACCCAGTACTTC.

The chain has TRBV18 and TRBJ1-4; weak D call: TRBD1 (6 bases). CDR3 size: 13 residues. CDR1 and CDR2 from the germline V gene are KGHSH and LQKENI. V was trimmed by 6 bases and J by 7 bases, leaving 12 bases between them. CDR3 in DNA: TGTGCCAGCTCTCAGGGGTTGAGTGAAAAACTGTTTTTT. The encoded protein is CASSQGLSEKLFF.

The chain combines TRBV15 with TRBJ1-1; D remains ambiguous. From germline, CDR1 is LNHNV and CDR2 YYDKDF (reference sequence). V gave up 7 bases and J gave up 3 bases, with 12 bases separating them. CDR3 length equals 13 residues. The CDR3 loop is CATTGREYTEAFF. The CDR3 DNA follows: TGTGCCACCACCGGACGGGAGTACACTGAAGCTTTCTTT.

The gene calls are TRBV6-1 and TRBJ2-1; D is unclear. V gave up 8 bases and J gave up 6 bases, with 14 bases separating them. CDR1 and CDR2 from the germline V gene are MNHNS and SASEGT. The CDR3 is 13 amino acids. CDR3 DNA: TGTGCCAGCGGGCGCGGAGACGTCAATGAGCAGTTCTTC. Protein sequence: CASGRGDVNEQFF.

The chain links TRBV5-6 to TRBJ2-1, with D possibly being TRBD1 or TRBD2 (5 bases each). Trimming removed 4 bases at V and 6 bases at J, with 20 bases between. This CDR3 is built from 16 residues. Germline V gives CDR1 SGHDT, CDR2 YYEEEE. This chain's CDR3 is CASSRRGPSGANEQFF. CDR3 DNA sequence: TGTGCCAGCAGCCGTCGGGGACCTTCCGGGGCCAATGAGCAGTTCTTC.

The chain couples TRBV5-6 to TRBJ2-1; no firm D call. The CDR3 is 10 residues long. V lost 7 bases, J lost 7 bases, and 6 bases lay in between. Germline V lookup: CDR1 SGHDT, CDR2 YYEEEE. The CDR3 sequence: CASGRNEQFF. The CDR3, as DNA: TGTGCCAGCGGAAGAAATGAGCAGTTCTTC.

CDR3 region: CASSLDRATGYTF. CDR3 coding DNA: TGTGCCAGCAGCTTAGACAGGGCCACTGGCTACACCTTC. The J gene is TRBJ1-2, the V gene TRBV7-9; perhaps TRBD1 as D (6 bases). V gave up 1 base and J gave up 7 bases, with 10 bases separating them. Germline V gene sequence: CDR1 SEHNR, CDR2 FQNEAQ (reference sequence). The CDR3 contains 13 residues.

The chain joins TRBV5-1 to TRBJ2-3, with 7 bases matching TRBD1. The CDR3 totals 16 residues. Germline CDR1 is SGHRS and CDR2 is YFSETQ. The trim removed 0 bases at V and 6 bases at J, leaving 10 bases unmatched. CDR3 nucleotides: TGCGCCAGCAGCTTGGTGGGCAGGGGGAATTCGGATACGCAGTATTTT. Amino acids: CASSLVGRGNSDTQYF.

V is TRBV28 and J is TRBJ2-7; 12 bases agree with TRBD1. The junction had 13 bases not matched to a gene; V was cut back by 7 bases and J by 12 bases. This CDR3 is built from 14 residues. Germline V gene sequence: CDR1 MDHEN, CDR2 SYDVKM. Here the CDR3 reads CASTGSGTGGWGYF. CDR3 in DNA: TGTGCCAGCACCGGCTCCGGGACAGGGGGCTGGGGGTACTTC.

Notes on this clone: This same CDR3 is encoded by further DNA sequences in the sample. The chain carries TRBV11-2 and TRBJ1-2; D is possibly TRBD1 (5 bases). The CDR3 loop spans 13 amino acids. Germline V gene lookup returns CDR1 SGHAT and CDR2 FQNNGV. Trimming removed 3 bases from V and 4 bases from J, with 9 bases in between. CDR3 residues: CASSFSGSYGYTF. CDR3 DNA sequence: TGTGCCAGCAGCTTTTCAGGGTCCTATGGCTACACCTTC.

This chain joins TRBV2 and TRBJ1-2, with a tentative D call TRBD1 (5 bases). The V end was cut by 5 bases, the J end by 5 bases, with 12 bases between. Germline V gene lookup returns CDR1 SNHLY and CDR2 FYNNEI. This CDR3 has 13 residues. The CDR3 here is CASSQGEMYGYTF. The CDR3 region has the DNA TGTGCCAGCAGTCAAGGGGAAATGTATGGCTACACCTTC.

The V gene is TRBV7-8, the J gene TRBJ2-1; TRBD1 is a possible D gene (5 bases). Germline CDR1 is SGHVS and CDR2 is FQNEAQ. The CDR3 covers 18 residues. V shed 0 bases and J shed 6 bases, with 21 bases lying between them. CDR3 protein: CASSLAPGWNSKTNEQFF. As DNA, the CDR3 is TGTGCCAGCAGCTTAGCACCAGGGTGGAACTCTAAAACCAATGAGCAGTTCTTC.

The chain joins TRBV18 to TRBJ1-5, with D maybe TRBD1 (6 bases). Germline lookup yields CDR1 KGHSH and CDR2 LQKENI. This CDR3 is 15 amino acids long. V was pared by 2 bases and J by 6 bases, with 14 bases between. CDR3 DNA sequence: TGTGCCAGCTCACCAAATGGACAGTTAGGTCAGCCCCAGCATTTT. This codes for CASSPNGQLGQPQHF.

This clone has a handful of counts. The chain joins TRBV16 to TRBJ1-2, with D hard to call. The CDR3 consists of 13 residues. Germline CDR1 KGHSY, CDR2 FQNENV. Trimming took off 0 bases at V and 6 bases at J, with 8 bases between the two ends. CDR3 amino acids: CASSQSLRDGYTF. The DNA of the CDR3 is TGTGCCAGCAGCCAATCGCTAAGGGATGGCTACACCTTC.

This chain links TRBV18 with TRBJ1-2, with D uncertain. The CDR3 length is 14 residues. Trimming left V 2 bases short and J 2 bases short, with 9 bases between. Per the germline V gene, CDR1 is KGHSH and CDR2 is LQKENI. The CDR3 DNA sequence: TGTGCCAGCTCACCAACTTCAGAAAACTATGGCTACACCTTC. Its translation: CASSPTSENYGYTF.